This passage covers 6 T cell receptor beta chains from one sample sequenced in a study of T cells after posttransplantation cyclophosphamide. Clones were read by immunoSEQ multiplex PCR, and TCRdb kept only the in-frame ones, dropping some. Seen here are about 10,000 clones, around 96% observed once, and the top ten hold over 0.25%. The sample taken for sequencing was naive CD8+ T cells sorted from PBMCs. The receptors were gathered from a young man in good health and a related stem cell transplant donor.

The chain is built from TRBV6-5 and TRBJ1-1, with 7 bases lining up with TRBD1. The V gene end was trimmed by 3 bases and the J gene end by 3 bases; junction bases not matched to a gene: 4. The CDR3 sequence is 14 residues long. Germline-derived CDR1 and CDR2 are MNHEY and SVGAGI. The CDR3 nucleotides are TGTGCCAGCAGTTATGGGACAGAGGACACTGAAGCTTTCTTT. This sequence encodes CASSYGTEDTEAFF.

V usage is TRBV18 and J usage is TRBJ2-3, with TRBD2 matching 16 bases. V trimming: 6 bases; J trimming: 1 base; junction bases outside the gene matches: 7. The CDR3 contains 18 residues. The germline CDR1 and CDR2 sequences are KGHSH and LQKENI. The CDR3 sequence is CASSSGLAGGHGTDTQYF. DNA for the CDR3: TGTGCCAGCTCCTCGGGACTAGCGGGGGGGCACGGCACAGATACGCAGTATTTT.

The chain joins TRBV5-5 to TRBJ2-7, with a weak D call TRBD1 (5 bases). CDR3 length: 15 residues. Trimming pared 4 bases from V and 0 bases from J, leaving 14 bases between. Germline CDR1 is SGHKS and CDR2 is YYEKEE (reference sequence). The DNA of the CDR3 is TGTGCCAGCAGCCCCTCCAGGGTGAGCTCCTACGAGCAGTACTTC. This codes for CASSPSRVSSYEQYF.

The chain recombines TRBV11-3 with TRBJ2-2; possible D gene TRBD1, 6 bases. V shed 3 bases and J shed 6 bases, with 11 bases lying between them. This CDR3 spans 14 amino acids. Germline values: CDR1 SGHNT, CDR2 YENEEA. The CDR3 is CASSFGGEAGELFF. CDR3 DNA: TGTGCCAGCAGCTTTGGGGGCGAGGCCGGGGAGCTGTTTTTT.

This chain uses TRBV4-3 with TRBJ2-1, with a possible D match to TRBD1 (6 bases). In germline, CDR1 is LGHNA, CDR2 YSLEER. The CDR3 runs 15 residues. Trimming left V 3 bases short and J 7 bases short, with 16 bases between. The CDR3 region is CASSHLGGGRNEQFF. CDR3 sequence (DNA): TGCGCCAGCAGCCACCTAGGGGGTGGGAGAAATGAGCAGTTCTTC.

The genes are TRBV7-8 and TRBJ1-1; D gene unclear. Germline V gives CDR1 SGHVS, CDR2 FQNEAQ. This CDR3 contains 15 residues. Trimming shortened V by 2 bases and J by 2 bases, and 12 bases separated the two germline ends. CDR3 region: CASSLTGNYNTEAFF. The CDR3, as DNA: TGTGCCAGCAGCTTAACGGGAAATTACAACACTGAAGCTTTCTTT.